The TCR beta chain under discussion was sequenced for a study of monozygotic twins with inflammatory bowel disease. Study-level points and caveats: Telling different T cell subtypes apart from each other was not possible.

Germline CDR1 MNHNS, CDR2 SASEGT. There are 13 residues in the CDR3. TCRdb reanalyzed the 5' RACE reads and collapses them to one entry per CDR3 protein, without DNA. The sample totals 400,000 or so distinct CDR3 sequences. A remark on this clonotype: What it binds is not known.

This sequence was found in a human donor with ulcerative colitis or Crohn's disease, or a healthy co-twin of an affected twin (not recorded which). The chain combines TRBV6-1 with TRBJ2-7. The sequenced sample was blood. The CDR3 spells CASSDTSPYEQYF.